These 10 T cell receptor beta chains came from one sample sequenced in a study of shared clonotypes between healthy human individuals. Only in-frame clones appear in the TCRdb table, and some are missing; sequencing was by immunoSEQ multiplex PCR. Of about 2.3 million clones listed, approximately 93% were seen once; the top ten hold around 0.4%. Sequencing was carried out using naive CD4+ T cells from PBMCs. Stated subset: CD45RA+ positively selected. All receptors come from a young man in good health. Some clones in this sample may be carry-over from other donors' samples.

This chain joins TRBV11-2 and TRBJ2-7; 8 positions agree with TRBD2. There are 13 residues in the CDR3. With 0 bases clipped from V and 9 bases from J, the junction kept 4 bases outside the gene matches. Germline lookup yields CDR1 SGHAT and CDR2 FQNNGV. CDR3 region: CASSLDERGRQYF. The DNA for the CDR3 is TGTGCCAGCAGCTTAGATGAGCGGGGGAGGCAGTACTTC.

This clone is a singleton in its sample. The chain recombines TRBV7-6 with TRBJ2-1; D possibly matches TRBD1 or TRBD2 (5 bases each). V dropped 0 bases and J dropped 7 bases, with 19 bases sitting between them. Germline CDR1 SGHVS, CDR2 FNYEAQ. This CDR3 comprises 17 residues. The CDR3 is CASSLARGTELLNEQFF. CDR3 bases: TGTGCCAGCAGCTTAGCCCGTGGGACGGAGCTTTTAAATGAGCAGTTCTTC.

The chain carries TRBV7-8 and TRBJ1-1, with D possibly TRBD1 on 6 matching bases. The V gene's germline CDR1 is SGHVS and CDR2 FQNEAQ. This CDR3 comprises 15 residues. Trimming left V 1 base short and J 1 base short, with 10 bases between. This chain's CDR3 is CASSLDTGRNTEAFF. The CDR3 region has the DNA TGTGCCAGCAGCTTAGACACAGGGCGGAACACTGAAGCTTTCTTT.

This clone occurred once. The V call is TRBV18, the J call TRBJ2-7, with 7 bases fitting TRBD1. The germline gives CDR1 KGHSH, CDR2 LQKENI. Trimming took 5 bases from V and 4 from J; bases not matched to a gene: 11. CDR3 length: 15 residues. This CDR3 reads CASSIQPGQPYEQYF. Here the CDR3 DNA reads TGTGCCAGCTCAATCCAGCCGGGACAGCCATACGAGCAGTACTTC.

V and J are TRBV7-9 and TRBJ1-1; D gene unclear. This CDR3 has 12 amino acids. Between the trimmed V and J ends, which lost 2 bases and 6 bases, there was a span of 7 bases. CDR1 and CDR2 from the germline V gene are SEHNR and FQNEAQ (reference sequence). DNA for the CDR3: TGTGCCAGCAGCTTAAAGATTTCTGAAGCTTTCTTT. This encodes CASSLKISEAFF. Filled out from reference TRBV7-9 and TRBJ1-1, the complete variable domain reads DTGVSQNPRHKITKRGQNVTFRCDPISEHNRLYWYRQTLGQGPEFLTYFQNEAQLEKSRLLSDRFSAERPKGSFSTLEIQRTEQGDSAMYLCASSLKISEAFFGQGTRLTVV.

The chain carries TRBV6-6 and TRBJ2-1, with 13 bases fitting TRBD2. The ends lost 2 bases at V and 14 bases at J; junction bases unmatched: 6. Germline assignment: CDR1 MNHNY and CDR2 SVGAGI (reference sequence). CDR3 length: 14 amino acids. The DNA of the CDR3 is TGTGCCAGCAGTTACACTAGCGGGAGGGGCCCGGAGTTCTTC. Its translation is CASSYTSGRGPEFF.

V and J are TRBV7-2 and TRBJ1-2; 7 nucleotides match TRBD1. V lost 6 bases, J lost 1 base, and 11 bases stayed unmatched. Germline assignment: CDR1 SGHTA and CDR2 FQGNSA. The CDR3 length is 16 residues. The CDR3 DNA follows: TGTGCCAGCAGTTATTCTTCCGGGACAGTTAACTATGGCTACACCTTC. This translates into CASSYSSGTVNYGYTF.

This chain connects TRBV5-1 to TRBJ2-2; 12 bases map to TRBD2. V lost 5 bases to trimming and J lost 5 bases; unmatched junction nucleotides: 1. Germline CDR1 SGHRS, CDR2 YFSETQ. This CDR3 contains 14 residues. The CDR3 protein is CASSGTSGTGELFF. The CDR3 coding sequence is TGCGCCAGCAGTGGGACTAGCGGGACCGGGGAGCTGTTTTTT.

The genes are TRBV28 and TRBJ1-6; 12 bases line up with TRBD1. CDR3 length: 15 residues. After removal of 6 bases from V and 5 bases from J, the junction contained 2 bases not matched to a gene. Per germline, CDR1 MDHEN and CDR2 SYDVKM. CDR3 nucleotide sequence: TGTGCCAGCAGGGGGACAGGGGGCGATAATTCACCCCTCCACTTT. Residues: CASRGTGGDNSPLHF.

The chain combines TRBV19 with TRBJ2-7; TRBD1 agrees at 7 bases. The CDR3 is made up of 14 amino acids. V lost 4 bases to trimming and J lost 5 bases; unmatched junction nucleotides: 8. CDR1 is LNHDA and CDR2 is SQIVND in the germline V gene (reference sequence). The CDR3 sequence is CASSRLGQVNEQYF. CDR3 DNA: TGTGCCAGTAGTAGGCTAGGACAGGTTAACGAGCAGTACTTC.